The 10 T cell receptor beta chains given below trace back to one sample, sequenced in a study of T cell repertoires in cytomegalovirus infection. TCRdb itself ran the reads through MiXCR, one entry per CDR3 protein. The sample holds around 170,000 distinct CDR3 sequences, roughly 17% seen once. The specimen was CD8+ T cells from PBMCs. These receptors came from a human donor in good health (CMV status not recorded). Some clones in this sample may be carry-over from other donors' samples.

This clonotype was counted between two and nine times. This sequence joins TRBV29-1 and TRBJ2-1; unclear D gene. This CDR3 has 11 amino acids. Looked up from germline, CDR1 is SQVTM and CDR2 is ANQGSEA. Trimming took 5 bases from V and 7 from J, leaving 9 bases between them. For the CDR3, the DNA is TGCAGCGTTCCCCAGAGGAATGAGCAGTTCTTC. Its protein product is CSVPQRNEQFF.

This chain links TRBV5-4 with TRBJ2-6; D is unresolved. The CDR3 totals 14 residues. Germline V lookup: CDR1 SGHNT, CDR2 YYREEE (reference sequence). V was cut by 4 bases and J by 4 bases, with 9 bases left in between. The CDR3 DNA reads TGTGCCAGCAGCCCCTTGGGAGGGGCCAACGTCCTGACTTTC. Amino acids: CASSPLGGANVLTF.

This clonotype occurred a few times. The V and J genes are TRBV7-2 and TRBJ2-7; D could derive from TRBD1 or TRBD2 (5 bases each). V lost 3 bases and J lost 4, with 10 bases in between. The CDR3 loop spans 13 amino acids. Germline-derived CDR1 and CDR2 are SGHTA and FQGNSA. The CDR3 region has the DNA TGTGCCAGCAGCTTCGGGGCGGTATACGAGCAGTACTTC. It translates to CASSFGAVYEQYF.

This chain uses TRBV7-2 with TRBJ2-3, with 12 bases fitting TRBD2. V gave up 5 bases and J gave up 4 bases; unmatched junction bases: 4. Germline CDR1 reads SGHTA; CDR2 reads FQGNSA. The CDR3 consists of 15 residues. The CDR3 spells CASSLGLAGSDTQYF. DNA for the CDR3: TGTGCCAGCAGCCTGGGACTAGCGGGTTCAGATACGCAGTATTTT.

This clonotype came up a few times. The chain recombines TRBV28 with TRBJ2-3; tentatively, D is TRBD1 (5 bases). Trimming removed 4 bases from V and 4 bases from J, with 9 bases in between. This CDR3 region has 13 residues. Looked up from germline, CDR1 is MDHEN and CDR2 is SYDVKM. The DNA for the CDR3 is TGTGCCAGCAGTTCCACAGGCGCAGATACGCAGTATTTT. Translated: CASSSTGADTQYF.

This clonotype appeared a few times. The chain uses TRBV12-3 or TRBV12-4 and TRBJ1-5, with D perhaps matching TRBD1 (5 bases). The V end was cut by 4 bases, the J end by 5 bases, with 12 bases between. The CDR3 totals 14 residues. CDR3 amino acids: CASSSPGTHQPQHF. Here the CDR3 DNA reads TGTGCCAGCAGTTCGCCTGGGACGCATCAGCCCCAGCATTTT.

In this sample, this clonotype turned up a few times. The chain links TRBV9 to TRBJ1-2; D is uncertain. Germline V gene lookup returns CDR1 SGDLS and CDR2 YYNGEE. This CDR3 comprises 16 residues. Deletions cut 4 bases from V and 3 bases from J, with 19 bases between. DNA of the CDR3: TGTGCCAGCAGCTCCGTAGTAGCCATCCCATACTATGGCTACACCTTC. This sequence encodes CASSSVVAIPYYGYTF.

This clonotype was seen only a few times. V is TRBV7-6 and J is TRBJ1-1; D gene uncertain. This CDR3 has 18 amino acids. The germline CDR1 and CDR2 sequences are SGHVS and FNYEAQ. The V end was cut by 1 base, the J end by 4 bases, with 22 bases between. In DNA form, the CDR3 reads TGTGCCAGCAGCTTAGGTCAAAGGTTATTTATCCGGGGCACTGAAGCTTTCTTT. It translates to CASSLGQRLFIRGTEAFF.

This clonotype showed up just a few times. The rearrangement links TRBV14 to TRBJ1-2; no clear D. The germline V gene encodes CDR1 SGHDN and CDR2 FVKESK. The CDR3 extends over 15 amino acids. V was clipped by 0 bases and J by 2 bases, with 10 bases between them. Here the CDR3 reads CASSQDQSHNYGYTF. The CDR3 DNA follows: TGTGCCAGCAGCCAAGATCAGTCACACAACTATGGCTACACCTTC.

This clonotype occurred a few times. The V and J genes are TRBV5-6 and TRBJ2-5, with D perhaps given as TRBD1 or TRBD2 (5 bases each). The CDR3 has 18 residues. The germline V and J ends were trimmed by 5 bases and 2 bases, with 25 bases remaining between them. CDR1 is SGHDT and CDR2 is YYEEEE in the germline V gene. Here the CDR3 reads CASSQERILARGQETQYF. The CDR3, as DNA: TGTGCCAGCAGTCAGGAGAGAATTTTGGCGAGGGGTCAAGAGACCCAGTACTTC.